This T cell receptor (beta chain) comes out of a study of T cell repertoires in cytomegalovirus infection. In the study overall: Through public TCR beta signatures, both CMV infection and matching HLA type were indicated.

The germline V gene encodes CDR1 PRHDT and CDR2 FYEKMQ (reference sequence). After removal of 0 bases from V and 7 bases from J, the junction contained 3 bases not matched to a gene. The CDR3 sequence is 15 residues long. To note about this clonotype: The antigen is unknown.

MiXCR was run by TCRdb on the reads, yielding one entry per CDR3 protein. The sample lists 200,000 or so distinct CDR3 sequences, roughly 27% occurring once. Study-wide results and limits: Clonotypes of TCR beta that were HLA-C-restricted and CMV-specific dominated the ex vivo response. The cumulative frequency of public TCR beta families distinguished individuals who carried CMV together with the relevant HLA.

The chain recombines TRBV13 with TRBJ2-4; the match to TRBD1 covers 10 bases. Sequenced material: PBMCs. The origin of this receptor is a human donor in good health (CMV status not recorded). Some clones in this sample may be carry-over from other donors' samples. The DNA of the CDR3 is TGTGCCAGCAGCTTAGGGGGACAGGGGAGGAACATTCAGTACTTC. It codes for CASSLGGQGRNIQYF.